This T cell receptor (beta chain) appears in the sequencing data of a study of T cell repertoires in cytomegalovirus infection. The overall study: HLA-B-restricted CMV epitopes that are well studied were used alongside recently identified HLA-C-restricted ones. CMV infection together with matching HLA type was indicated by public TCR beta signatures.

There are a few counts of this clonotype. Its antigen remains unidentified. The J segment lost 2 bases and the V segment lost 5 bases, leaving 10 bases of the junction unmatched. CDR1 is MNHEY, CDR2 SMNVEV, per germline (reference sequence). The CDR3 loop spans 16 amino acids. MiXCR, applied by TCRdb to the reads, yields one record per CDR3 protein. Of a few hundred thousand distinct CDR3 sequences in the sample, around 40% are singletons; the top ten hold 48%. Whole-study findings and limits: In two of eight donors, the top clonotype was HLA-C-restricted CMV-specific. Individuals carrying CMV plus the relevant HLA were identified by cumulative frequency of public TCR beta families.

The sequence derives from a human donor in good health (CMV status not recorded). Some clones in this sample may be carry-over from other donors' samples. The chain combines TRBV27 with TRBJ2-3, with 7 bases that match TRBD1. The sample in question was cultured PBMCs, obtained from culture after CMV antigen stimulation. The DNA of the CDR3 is TGTGCCAGCAGTCCGACAGGGCGAACTACCACAGATACGCAGTATTTT. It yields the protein CASSPTGRTTTDTQYF.